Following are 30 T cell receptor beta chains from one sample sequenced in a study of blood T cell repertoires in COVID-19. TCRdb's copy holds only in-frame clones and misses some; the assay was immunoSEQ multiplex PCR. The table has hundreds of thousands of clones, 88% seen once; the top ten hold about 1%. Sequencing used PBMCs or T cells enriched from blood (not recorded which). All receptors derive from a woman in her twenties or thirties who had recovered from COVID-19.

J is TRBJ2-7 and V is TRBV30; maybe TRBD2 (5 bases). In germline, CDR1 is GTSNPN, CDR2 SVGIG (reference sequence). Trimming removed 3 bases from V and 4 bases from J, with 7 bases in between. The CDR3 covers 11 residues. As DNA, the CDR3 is TGTGCCTGGAGACGGGAATACGAGCAGTACTTC. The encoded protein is CAWRREYEQYF. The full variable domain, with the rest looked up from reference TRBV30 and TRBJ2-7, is SQTIHQWPATLVQPVGSPLSLECTVEGTSNPNLYWYRQAAGRGLQLLFYSVGIGQISSEVPQNLSASRPQDRQFILSSKKLLLSDSGFYLCAWRREYEQYFGPGTRLTVT.

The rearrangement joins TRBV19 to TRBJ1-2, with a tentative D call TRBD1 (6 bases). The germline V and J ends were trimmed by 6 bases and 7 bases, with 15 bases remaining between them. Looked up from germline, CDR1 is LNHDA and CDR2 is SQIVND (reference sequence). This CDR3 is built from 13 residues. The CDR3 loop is CASRTGSPGGYTF. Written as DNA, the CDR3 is TGTGCCAGTAGGACAGGCTCTCCGGGTGGCTACACCTTC.

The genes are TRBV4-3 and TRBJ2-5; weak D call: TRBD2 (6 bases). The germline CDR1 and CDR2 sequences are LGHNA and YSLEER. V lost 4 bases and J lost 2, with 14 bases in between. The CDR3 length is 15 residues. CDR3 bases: TGCGCCAGCAGCCTTAACTCGGAGGGACAAGAGACCCAGTACTTC. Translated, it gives CASSLNSEGQETQYF.

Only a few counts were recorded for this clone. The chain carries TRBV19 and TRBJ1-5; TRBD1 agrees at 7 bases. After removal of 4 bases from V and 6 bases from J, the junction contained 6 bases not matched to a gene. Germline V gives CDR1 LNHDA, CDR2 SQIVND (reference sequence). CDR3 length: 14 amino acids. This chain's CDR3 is CASSTLTGSQPQHF. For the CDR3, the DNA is TGTGCCAGTAGTACCCTGACAGGGAGTCAGCCCCAGCATTTT.

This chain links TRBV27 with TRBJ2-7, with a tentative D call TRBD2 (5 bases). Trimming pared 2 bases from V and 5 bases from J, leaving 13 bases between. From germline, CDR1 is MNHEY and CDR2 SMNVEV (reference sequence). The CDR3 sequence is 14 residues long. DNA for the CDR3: TGTGCCAGCAGTTTAAGGCGCACCGGGAACGAGCAGTACTTC. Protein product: CASSLRRTGNEQYF.

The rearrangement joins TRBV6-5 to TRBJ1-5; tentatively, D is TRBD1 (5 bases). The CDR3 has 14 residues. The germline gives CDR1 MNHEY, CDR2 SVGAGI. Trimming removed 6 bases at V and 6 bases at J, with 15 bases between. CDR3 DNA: TGTGCCAGCAGCAATGCAGGGATGGTTCAGCCCCAGCATTTT. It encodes CASSNAGMVQPQHF.

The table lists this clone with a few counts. The CDR3 sequence is CASSLYGGFHNEQFF. The CDR3 DNA reads TGTGCCAGCAGCTTATACGGGGGGTTCCACAATGAGCAGTTCTTC. J is TRBJ2-1 and V is TRBV7-3; 7 nucleotides match TRBD2. Germline CDR1 is SGHTA and CDR2 is FQGTGA. The CDR3 extends over 15 amino acids. V lost 2 bases and J lost 5; bases outside the gene matches: 6.

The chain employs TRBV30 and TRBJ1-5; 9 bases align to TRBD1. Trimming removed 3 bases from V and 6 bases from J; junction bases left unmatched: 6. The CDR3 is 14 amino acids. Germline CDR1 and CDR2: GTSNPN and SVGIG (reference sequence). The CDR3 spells CAWSDSTGGQPQHF. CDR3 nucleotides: TGTGCCTGGAGCGATTCGACAGGGGGTCAGCCCCAGCATTTT.

CDR3 in DNA: TGTGCCAGCGACATTGGGCGGGCGTGGAACGGGGAGACCCAGTACTTC. Its translation is CASDIGRAWNGETQYF. The chain carries TRBV7-6 and TRBJ2-5; TRBD2 might be the D (5 bases). V lost 8 bases, J lost 5 bases, and 24 bases lay in between. CDR1 and CDR2 (germline): SGHVS, FNYEAQ. The CDR3 covers 16 residues. Filled out from reference TRBV7-6 and TRBJ2-5, the complete variable domain reads GAGVSQSPRYKVTKRGQDVALRCDPISGHVSLYWYRQALGQGPEFLTYFNYEAQQDKSGLPNDRFSAERPEGSISTLTIQRTEQRDSAMYRCASDIGRAWNGETQYFGPGTRLLVL.

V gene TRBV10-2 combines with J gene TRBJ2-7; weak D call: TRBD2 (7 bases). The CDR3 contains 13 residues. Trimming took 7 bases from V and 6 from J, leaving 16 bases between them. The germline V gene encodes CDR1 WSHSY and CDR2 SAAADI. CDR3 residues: CASNPGGPFEQYF. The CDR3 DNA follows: TGCGCCAGCAACCCCGGGGGGCCATTCGAGCAGTACTTC.

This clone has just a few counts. The CDR3 region has the DNA TGTGCCAGCAGCCCCGGGACAGGGGGCAACACTGAAGCTTTCTTT. Amino acids: CASSPGTGGNTEAFF. This chain connects TRBV7-3 to TRBJ1-1; 12 bases fit TRBD1. The length of the CDR3 is 15 residues. V lost 5 bases and J lost 2; bases outside the gene matches: 3. Germline V gives CDR1 SGHTA, CDR2 FQGTGA.

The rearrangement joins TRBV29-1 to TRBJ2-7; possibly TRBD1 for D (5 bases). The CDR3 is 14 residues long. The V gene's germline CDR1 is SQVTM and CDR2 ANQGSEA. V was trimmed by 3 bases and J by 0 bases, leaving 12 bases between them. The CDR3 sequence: CSVDQGRGSYEQYF. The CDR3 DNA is TGCAGCGTTGATCAGGGCAGAGGCTCCTACGAGCAGTACTTC.

The chain's CDR3 is CASSLSRQVSNQPQHF. In nucleotides, the CDR3 is TGTGCCAGTAGTCTCTCGCGACAGGTTAGCAATCAGCCCCAGCATTTT. The chain combines TRBV19 with TRBJ1-5, with a possible D match to TRBD1 (6 bases). Per germline, CDR1 LNHDA and CDR2 SQIVND (reference sequence). Trimming pared 5 bases from V and 0 bases from J, leaving 14 bases between. This CDR3 comprises 16 residues.

The DNA for the CDR3 is TGTGCCATCAGTGGGACTCCCGAAACAAACTATGGCTACACCTTC. Its translation: CAISGTPETNYGYTF. The rearrangement links TRBV10-3 to TRBJ1-2; D unresolved. Germline values: CDR1 ENHRY, CDR2 SYGVKD. This CDR3 is built from 15 residues. V was pared by 4 bases and J by 2 bases, with 14 bases between.

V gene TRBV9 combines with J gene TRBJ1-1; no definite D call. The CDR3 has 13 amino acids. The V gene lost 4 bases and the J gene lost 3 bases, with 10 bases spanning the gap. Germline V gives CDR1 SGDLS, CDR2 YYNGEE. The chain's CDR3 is CASSPPLHTEAFF. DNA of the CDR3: TGTGCCAGCAGCCCTCCTCTCCACACTGAAGCTTTCTTT.

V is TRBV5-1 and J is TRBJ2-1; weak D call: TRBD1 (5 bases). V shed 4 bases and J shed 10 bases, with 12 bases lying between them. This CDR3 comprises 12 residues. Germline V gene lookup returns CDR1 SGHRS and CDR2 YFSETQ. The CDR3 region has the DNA TGCGCCAGCAGCCTCGACAGACGCGAGCAGTTCTTC. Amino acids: CASSLDRREQFF.

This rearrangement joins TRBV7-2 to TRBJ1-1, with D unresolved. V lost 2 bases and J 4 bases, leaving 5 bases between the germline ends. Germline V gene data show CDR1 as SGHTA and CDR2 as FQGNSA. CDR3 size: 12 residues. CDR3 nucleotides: TGTGCCAGCAGCTTAATCGGCACTGAAGCTTTCTTT. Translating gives CASSLIGTEAFF.

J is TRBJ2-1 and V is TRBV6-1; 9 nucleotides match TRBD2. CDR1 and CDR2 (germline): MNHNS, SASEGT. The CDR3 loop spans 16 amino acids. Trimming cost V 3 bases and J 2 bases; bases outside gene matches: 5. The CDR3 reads CASSDLGGGAYNEQFF. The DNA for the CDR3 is TGTGCCAGCAGTGATCTTGGCGGGGGGGCCTACAATGAGCAGTTCTTC.

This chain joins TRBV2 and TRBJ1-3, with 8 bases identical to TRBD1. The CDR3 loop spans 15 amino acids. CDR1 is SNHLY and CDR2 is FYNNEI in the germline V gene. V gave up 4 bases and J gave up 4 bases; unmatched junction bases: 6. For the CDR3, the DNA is TGTGCCAGCAGTGCTTCAGGGGGCCTCGGAAACACCATATATTTT. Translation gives CASSASGGLGNTIYF.

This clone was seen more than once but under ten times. CDR3 sequence: CASSLRGDHGYTF. In DNA form, the CDR3 reads TGTGCCAGCAGCTTACGCGGGGATCATGGCTACACCTTC. The chain uses TRBV7-9 and TRBJ1-2; D gene uncertain. From germline, CDR1 is SEHNR and CDR2 FQNEAQ (reference sequence). This CDR3 is 13 amino acids long. Trimming stripped 2 bases from V and 6 bases from J, with 10 bases between.

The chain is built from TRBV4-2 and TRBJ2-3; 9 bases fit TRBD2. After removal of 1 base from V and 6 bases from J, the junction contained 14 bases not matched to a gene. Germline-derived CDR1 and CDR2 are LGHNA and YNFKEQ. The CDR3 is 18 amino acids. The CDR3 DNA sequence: TGTGCCAGCAGCCAAGCCGGGACTAGCAGATCCAAAACGGATACGCAGTATTTT. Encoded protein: CASSQAGTSRSKTDTQYF.

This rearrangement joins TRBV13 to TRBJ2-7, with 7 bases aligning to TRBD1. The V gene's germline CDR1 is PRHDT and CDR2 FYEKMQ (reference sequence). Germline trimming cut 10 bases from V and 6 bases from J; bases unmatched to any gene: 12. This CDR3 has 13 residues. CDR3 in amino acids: CATQRTGQLEQYF. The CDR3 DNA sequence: TGTGCCACCCAACGGACGGGACAGCTCGAGCAGTACTTC. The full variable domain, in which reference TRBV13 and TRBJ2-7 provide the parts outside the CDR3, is AAGVIQSPRHLIKEKRETATLKCYPIPRHDTVYWYQQGPGQDPQFLISFYEKMQSDKGSIPDRFSAQQFSDYHSELNMSSLELGDSALYFCATQRTGQLEQYFGPGTRLTVT.

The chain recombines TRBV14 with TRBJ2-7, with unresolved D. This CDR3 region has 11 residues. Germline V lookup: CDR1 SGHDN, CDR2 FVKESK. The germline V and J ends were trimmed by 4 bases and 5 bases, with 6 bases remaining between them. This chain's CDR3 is CASSLSNEQYF. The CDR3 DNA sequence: TGTGCCAGCAGCCTTTCCAACGAGCAGTACTTC.

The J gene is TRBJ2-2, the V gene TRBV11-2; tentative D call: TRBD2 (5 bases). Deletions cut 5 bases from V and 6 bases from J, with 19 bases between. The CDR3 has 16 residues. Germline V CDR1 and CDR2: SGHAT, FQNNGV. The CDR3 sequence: CASSRRTRADAGELFF. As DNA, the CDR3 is TGTGCCAGCAGCCGTCGTACTCGAGCGGATGCCGGGGAGCTGTTTTTT. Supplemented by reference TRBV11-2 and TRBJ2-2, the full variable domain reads EAGVAQSPRYKIIEKRQSVAFWCNPISGHATLYWYQQILGQGPKLLIQFQNNGVVDDSQLPKDRFSAERLKGVDSTLKIQPAKLEDSAVYLCASSRRTRADAGELFFGEGSRLTVL.

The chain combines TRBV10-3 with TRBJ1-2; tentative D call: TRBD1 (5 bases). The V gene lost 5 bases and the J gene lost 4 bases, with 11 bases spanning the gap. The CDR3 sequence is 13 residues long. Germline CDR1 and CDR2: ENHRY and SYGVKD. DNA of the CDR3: TGTGCCATCAGTCTGGGGGGACTCTATGGCTACACCTTC. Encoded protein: CAISLGGLYGYTF.

The chain's CDR3 is CASSPQQLNTEAFF. In nucleotides, the CDR3 is TGTGCCAGCAGCCCCCAACAGTTGAACACTGAAGCTTTCTTT. The rearrangement uses TRBV9 and TRBJ1-1; no reliable D call. CDR3 length: 14 amino acids. The V end lost 4 bases, the J end lost 0 bases, and 10 bases lay between the germline ends. The V gene's germline CDR1 is SGDLS and CDR2 YYNGEE. The whole variable domain, filled in from reference TRBV9 and TRBJ1-1, reads DSGVTQTPKHLITATGQRVTLRCSPRSGDLSVYWYQQSLDQGLQFLIQYYNGEERAKGNILERFSAQQFPDLHSELNLSSLELGDSALYFCASSPQQLNTEAFFGQGTRLTVV.

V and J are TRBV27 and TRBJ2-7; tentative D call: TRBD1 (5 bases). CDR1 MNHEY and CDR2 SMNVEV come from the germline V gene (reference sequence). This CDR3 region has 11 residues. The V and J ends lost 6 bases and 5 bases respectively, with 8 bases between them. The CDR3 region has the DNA TGTGCCAGCAGCGACAGCAACGAGCAGTACTTC. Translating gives CASSDSNEQYF.

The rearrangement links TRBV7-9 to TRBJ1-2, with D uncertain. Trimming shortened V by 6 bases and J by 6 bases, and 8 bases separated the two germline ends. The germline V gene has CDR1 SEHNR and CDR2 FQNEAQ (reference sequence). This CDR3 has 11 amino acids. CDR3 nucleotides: TGTGCCAGCAGAACGGTTAATGGCTACACCTTC. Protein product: CASRTVNGYTF. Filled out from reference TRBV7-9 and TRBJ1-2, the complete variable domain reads DTGVSQNPRHKITKRGQNVTFRCDPISEHNRLYWYRQTLGQGPEFLTYFQNEAQLEKSRLLSDRFSAERPKGSFSTLEIQRTEQGDSAMYLCASRTVNGYTFGSGTRLTVV.

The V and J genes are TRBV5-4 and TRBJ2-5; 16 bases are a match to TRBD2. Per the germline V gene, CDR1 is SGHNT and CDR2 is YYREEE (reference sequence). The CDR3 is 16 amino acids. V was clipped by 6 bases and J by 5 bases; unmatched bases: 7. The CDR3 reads CASNPGTSGGGETQYF. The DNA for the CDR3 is TGTGCCAGCAACCCCGGGACTAGCGGGGGGGGCGAGACCCAGTACTTC.

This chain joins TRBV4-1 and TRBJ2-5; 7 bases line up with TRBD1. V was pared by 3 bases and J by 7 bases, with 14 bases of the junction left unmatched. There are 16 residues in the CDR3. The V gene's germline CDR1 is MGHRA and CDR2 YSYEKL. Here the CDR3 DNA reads TGCGCCAGCAGCCACCCCAGGGACAGTTTGAGTGGGACCCAGTACTTC. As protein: CASSHPRDSLSGTQYF.